Reported below is one T cell receptor (beta chain). Its target antigen remains unknown. A junction boundary mismatches the germline segment, possibly from a read error. Whole blood was collected in K2EDTA tubes by collaborating institutions according to the institutions' own protocols. Collaborator samples were shipped for TCRbeta analysis as frozen whole blood, isolated PBMCs, or DNA extracted from either sample type. These data are taken from a study of blood T cell repertoires in COVID-19 (dated by TCRdb to the early 2020s). General notes on the study: Samples from collaborators originated in the United States, Italy and Spain and spanned both the acute and convalescent phases of COVID-19. The material from the prospective study consisted of cDNA or gDNA derived from T cells, B-cell-depleted T cells, or PBMCs. Subjects who had been exposed to COVID-19, were actively infected with it, or had recovered from it provided the deeply sampled blood TCRbeta repertoires that made up the dataset. The repertoires were made available in a free public database intended to serve as a resource for research on the immune response to SARS-CoV-2. The samples were drawn from the first 160 participants of the ongoing ImmuneRACE study and from 1,254 subjects provided by 6 global collaborators. Sample metadata almost always included a de-identified subject ID, COVID-19 status, age in years and sex. HLA class I and class II types, where available, came from metadata supplied by the sample provider rather than from assay-based typing.

Its CDR3 holds 12 amino acids, cysteine through phenylalanine. Only the CDR3 portion is preserved as DNA: 36 bases, with reading frame beginning at the first base. The germline V gene gives CDR1 as KGHSH and CDR2 as LQKENI. Study-wide findings and limitations: How much clinical and demographic metadata was included differed by source and by participant, and the metadata was provided uncurated.

TCRbeta CDR3 regions were amplified from genomic DNA using the immunoSEQ Assay, a bias-controlled multiplex PCR. As for the original processing: The number of nucleated cells in each sample was estimated by amplification of reference gene primers within the assay. Sequence reads were collapsed and filtered to measure the absolute abundance of every unique TCRbeta CDR3 rearrangement. For each sample, productive Simpson clonality was calculated as the square root of Simpson's diversity index across productive rearrangements. The table comes from immuneACCESS by way of TCRdb, which keeps in-frame sequences with V and J called. Part of the clones is missing from these tables; in studies checked, under half for an unresolved V gene and the rest for unknown reasons. Clone size and V and J calls were adopted from that table, with D and trimming inferred from the DNA. This sample is represented by around 210,000 clones; roughly 84% of them were singletons. The ten top clones hold roughly an eighth of the sample.

This chain is built from TRBV18 and TRBJ1-1; a tentative D match to TRBD1 spans 6 bases. The sequencing input was peripheral blood. This TCR was sampled from a human donor in a cohort sampled during active COVID-19. The CDR3 corresponds to CATSTGTTEAFF. The bases are TGTGCCACCTCAACAGGGACCACTGAAGCTTTCTTT.